This T cell receptor beta chain was obtained from a study of T-cell memory formation after mild COVID-19 (dated by TCRdb to 2020 to 2022). At the level of the whole study: TCR sequence clusters from the two donors were found to be largely donor specific. Two young, previously healthy adult volunteers, one female and one male, were included in the cohort. In two donors, T-cell clones that expanded and contracted after mild COVID-19 were tracked by sequencing TCRalpha and TCRbeta repertoires over time.

These reads were obtained on an Illumina NovaSeq 6000. cDNA libraries for TCRalpha and TCRbeta were prepared by 5'RACE using constant-segment primers, with sample barcodes and unique molecular identifiers added. RNA was extracted from every sample with Trizol reagent. Library amplification was performed in two PCR steps, and a second sample barcode and Illumina TruSeq adapters were introduced in the second step. Sequencing of libraries was performed on an Illumina NovaSeq with 2 x 150 bp paired-end reads. The paper's processing steps were these. With migec v1.2.7, reads were demultiplexed and then collapsed into UMI-guided consensus sequences. With mixcr v2.1.11, UMI consensuses were aligned to TRA and TRB V and J templates and assembled into clonotypes. Expanded or contracted clonotypes were those called significant by both edgeR and NoisET, with noise models trained on biological replicates. For edgeR calls, the cutoffs were a false discovery rate-adjusted p below 0.01 and a log2 fold-change threshold of 1. As an exploratory analysis of dynamics, PCA with hierarchical clustering was applied to max-normalized trajectories of the 1000 most abundant clonotypes. The CD4 or CD8 phenotype of responding clones was assigned using the separately sequenced CD4+ and CD8+ repertoires. The public reads were quality trimmed at Q25 with fastp and then assembled into clones with MiXCR by TCRdb, keeping productive beta chains. Rows are combined by CDR3 protein, so each entry shows the most common genes and DNA. TCRdb, not the authors, supplied the V and J calls. In this sample the table shows roughly 14,000 distinct CDR3 sequences, about a fifth of which occur a single time. The ten largest account for 50% to 60% of the sample.

Paper-wide results and their limitations: The second-wave clones that peaked on day 37 were not confirmed to be SARS-CoV-2 specific. Contracting CD4+ clones were found mainly in CM and EM memory subsets, while CD8+ clones were enriched in EMRA. Only two mild cases were covered in the study, and larger cohorts including severe cases with pre-infection samples were considered necessary. Some responding clones were detected in pre-infection memory, suggesting pre-existing cross-reactive memory T cells joined the SARS-CoV-2 response. From day 15 to 85, contracting clones showed balanced CD4/CD8 phenotypes, whereas a second wave of clones that expanded from day 15 to 37 leaned towards CD4+.

PBMCs were isolated by Ficoll-Paque density gradient centrifugation. This clonotype occurred many times. The target of this receptor is not known. No clone much larger than this one lies a single base away; base qualities are absent. Looking up the germline V gene yields CDR1 MNHEY and CDR2 SVGEGT. Clipping removes 5 bases from V and 1 base from J, with 5 as the unmatched junction base count. The CDR3 goes from the cysteine to the phenylalanine over 14 residues. The retained sequence is limited to the CDR3, 42 bases, with the frame set at the first base. The receptor comes from a man aged 18 to 29 who had mild COVID-19 (a few samples of this study predate the infection). The sample titles of this study are shuffled in the database, so cell type and time point are left out; the donor was told from shared clones. Sample: PBMCs or a T cell subset sorted from them (not recorded which). Recombination linked TRBV6-2 or TRBV6-3 to TRBJ2-7, and TRBD1 aligns with 7 junction nucleotides. The CDR3 region has the sequence CASSQGTVSYEQYF. The DNA is TGTGCCAGCAGTCAAGGGACAGTGTCCTACGAGCAGTACTTC.